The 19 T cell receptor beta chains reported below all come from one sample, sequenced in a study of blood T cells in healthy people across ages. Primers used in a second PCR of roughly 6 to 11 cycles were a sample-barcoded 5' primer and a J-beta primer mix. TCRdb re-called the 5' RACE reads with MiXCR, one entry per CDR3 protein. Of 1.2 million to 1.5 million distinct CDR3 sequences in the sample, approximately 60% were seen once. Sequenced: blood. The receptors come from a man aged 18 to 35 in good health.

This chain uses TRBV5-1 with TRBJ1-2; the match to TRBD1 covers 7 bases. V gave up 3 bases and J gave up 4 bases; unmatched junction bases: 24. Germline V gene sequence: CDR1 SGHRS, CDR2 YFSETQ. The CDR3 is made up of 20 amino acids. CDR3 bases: TGCGCCAGCAGCTGGGGAGTCAAAGGACAGGCGTCTAGGCTCGGCTATGGCTACACCTTC. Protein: CASSWGVKGQASRLGYGYTF. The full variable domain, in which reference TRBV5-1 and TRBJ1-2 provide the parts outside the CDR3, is KAGVTQTPRYLIKTRGQQVTLSCSPISGHRSVSWYQQTPGQGLQFLFEYFSETQRNKGNFPGRFSGRQFSNSRSEMNVSTLELGDSALYLCASSWGVKGQASRLGYGYTFGSGTRLTVV.

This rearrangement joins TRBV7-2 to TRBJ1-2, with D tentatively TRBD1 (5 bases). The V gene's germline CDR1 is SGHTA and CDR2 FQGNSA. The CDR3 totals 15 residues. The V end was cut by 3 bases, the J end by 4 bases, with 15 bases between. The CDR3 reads CASSLGAGMVYGYTF. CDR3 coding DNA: TGTGCCAGCAGCTTGGGTGCAGGGATGGTCTATGGCTACACCTTC.

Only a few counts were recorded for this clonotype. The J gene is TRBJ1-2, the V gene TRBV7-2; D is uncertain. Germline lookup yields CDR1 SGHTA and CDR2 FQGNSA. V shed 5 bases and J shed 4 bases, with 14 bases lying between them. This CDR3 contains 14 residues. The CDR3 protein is CASSQALGSYGYTF. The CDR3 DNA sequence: TGTGCCAGCAGCCAAGCTCTAGGTAGCTATGGCTACACCTTC. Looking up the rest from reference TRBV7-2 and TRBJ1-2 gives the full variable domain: GAGVSQSPSNKVTEKGKDVELRCDPISGHTALYWYRQSLGQGLEFLIYFQGNSAPDKSGLPSDRFSAERTGGSVSTLTIQRTQQEDSAVYLCASSQALGSYGYTFGSGTRLTVV.

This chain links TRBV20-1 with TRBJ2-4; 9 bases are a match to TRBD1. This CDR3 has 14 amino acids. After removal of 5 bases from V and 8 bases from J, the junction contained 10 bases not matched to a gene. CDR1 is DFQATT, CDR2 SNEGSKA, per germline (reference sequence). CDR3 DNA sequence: TGCAGTGCTGGGGACAGGGTGGCGGAGGACATTCAGTACTTC. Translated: CSAGDRVAEDIQYF.

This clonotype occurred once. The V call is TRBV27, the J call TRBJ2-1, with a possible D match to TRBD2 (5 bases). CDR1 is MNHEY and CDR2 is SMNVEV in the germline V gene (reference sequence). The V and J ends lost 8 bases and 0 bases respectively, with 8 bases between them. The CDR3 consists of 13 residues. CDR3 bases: TGTGCCAGCTGGCGGGCCTCCTACAATGAGCAGTTCTTC. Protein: CASWRASYNEQFF.

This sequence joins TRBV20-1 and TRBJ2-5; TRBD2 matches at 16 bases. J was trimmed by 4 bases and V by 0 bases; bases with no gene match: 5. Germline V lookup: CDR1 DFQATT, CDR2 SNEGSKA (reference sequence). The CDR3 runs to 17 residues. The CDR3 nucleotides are TGCAGTGCTAGAGACTCGGGACTAGCGGGAGGGCCAGAGACCCAGTACTTC. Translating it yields CSARDSGLAGGPETQYF.

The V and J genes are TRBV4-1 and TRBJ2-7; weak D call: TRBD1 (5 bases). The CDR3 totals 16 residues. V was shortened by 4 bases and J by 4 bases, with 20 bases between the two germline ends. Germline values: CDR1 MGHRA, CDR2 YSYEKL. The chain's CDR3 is CASSLQSMDNLYEQYF. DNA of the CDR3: TGCGCCAGCAGCCTACAGTCGATGGACAACTTGTACGAGCAGTACTTC.

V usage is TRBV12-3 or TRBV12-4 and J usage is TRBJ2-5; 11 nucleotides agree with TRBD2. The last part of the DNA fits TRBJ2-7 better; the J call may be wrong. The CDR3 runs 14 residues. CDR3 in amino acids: CASSSTSGNSEQYF. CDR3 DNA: TGTGCCAGCAGTTCGACTAGCGGGAACAGCGAGCAGTACTTC.

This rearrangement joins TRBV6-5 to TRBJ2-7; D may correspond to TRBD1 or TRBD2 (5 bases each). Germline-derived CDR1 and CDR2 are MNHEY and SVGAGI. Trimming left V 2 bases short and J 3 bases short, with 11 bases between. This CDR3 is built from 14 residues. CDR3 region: CASSYTAGSYEQYF. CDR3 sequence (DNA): TGTGCCAGCAGTTACACGGCAGGGAGCTACGAGCAGTACTTC.

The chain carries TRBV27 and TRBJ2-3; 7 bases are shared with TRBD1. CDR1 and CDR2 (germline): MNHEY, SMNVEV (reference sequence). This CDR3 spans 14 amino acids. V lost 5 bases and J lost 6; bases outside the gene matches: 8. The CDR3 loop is CASSPTGRPDTQYF. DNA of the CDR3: TGTGCCAGCAGTCCGACAGGGCGTCCGGATACGCAGTATTTT.

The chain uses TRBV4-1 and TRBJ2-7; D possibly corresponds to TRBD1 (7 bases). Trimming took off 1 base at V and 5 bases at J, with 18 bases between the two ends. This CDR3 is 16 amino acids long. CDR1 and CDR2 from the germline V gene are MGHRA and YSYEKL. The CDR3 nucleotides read TGCGCCAGCAGCCAAGCGACGACAGGGAGGTTCGACGAGCAGTACTTC. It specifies CASSQATTGRFDEQYF.

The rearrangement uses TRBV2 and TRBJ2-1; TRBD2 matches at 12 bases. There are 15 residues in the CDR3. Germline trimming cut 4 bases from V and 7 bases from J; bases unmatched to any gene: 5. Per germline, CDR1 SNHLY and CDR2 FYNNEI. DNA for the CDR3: TGTGCCAGCAGTGGACTAGCGGGGGAGACTAATGAGCAGTTCTTC. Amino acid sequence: CASSGLAGETNEQFF.

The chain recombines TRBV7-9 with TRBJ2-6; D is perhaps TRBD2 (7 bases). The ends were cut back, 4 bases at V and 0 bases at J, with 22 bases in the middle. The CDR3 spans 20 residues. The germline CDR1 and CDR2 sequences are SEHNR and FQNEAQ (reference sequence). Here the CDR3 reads CASSSPGGPGQDSGANVLTF. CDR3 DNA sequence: TGTGCCAGCAGCTCCCCCGGGGGGCCGGGTCAGGACTCTGGGGCCAACGTCCTGACTTTC.

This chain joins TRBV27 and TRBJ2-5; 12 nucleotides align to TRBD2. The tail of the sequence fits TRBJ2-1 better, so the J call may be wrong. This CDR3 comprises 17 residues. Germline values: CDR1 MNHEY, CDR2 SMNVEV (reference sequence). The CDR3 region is CASSPGLAGNRLETQFF. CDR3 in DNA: TGTGCCAGCAGTCCCGGACTAGCGGGGAACCGACTCGAGACCCAGTTCTTC.

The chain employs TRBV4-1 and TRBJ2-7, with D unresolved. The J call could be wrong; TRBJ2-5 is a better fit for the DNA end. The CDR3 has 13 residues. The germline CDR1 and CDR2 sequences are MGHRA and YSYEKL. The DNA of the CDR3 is TGCGCCAGCAGCCAAGATAGGTTTCAGACCCAGTACTTC. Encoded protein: CASSQDRFQTQYF.

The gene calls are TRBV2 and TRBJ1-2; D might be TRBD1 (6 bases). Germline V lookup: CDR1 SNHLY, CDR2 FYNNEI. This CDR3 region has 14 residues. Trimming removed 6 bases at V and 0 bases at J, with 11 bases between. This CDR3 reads CASRETGANYGYTF. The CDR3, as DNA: TGTGCCAGCAGGGAGACAGGAGCTAACTATGGCTACACCTTC.

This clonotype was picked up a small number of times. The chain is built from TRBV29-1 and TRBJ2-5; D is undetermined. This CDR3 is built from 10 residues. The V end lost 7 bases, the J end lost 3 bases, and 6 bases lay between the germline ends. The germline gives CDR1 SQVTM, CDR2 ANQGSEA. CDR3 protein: CSERKETQYF. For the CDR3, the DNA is TGCAGCGAAAGAAAAGAGACCCAGTACTTC.

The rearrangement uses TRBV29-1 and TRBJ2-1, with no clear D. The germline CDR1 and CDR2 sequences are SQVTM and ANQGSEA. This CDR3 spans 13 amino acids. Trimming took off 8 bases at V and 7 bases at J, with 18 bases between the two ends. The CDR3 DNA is TGCAGCACCGACTTGTTGGGAAAAAATGAGCAGTTCTTC. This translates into CSTDLLGKNEQFF.

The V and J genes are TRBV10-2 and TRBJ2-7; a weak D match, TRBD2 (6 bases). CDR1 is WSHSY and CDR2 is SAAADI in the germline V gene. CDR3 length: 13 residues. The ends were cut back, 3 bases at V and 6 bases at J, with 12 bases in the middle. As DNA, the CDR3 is TGCGCCAGCAGTGACCGCGGGAATTCCGAGCAGTACTTC. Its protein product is CASSDRGNSEQYF.